The 14 T cell receptor beta chains reported below all come from one sample, sequenced in a study of PD-L1 blockade in urothelial cancer. Assay: immunoSEQ multiplex PCR; the TCRdb copy retains only in-frame clones and omits some. The data show about 74,000 clones, with under 90% seen just once and 4.5% held by the top ten. Time point reported: pretreatment peripheral blood. The sample in question was PBMCs, obtained around atezolizumab (anti-PD-L1) treatment. Every receptor here comes from a man in his 70s with urothelial cancer.

The chain couples TRBV29-1 to TRBJ2-4; 11 bases match TRBD2. The J call may not be correct, given that the DNA end is closer to TRBJ2-5. CDR3 length: 12 residues. Germline CDR1 reads SQVTM; CDR2 reads ANQGSEA. CDR3: CSVEGTSGTQYF. DNA for the CDR3: TGCAGCGTTGAGGGGACTAGCGGGACCCAGTACTTC.

This chain connects TRBV9 to TRBJ2-1; maybe TRBD2 (5 bases). The germline V gene encodes CDR1 SGDLS and CDR2 YYNGEE. The CDR3 extends over 13 amino acids. V lost 1 base and J lost 10, with 12 bases in between. The CDR3: CASSVTGSGEQFF. The CDR3, as DNA: TGTGCCAGCAGCGTAACTGGGAGCGGAGAGCAGTTCTTC. The full variable domain, in which reference TRBV9 and TRBJ2-1 provide the parts outside the CDR3, is DSGVTQTPKHLITATGQRVTLRCSPRSGDLSVYWYQQSLDQGLQFLIQYYNGEERAKGNILERFSAQQFPDLHSELNLSSLELGDSALYFCASSVTGSGEQFFGPGTRLTVL.

This chain joins TRBV7-2 and TRBJ1-3, with a possible D match to TRBD1 (6 bases). V was clipped by 3 bases and J by 4 bases, with 10 bases between them. CDR1 is SGHTA, CDR2 FQGNSA, per germline. The CDR3 contains 14 residues. CDR3 amino acids: CASSFQGPGNTIYF. The CDR3, as DNA: TGTGCCAGCAGCTTCCAGGGGCCCGGAAACACCATATATTTT. The full variable domain, in which reference TRBV7-2 and TRBJ1-3 provide the parts outside the CDR3, is GAGVSQSPSNKVTEKGKDVELRCDPISGHTALYWYRQSLGQGLEFLIYFQGNSAPDKSGLPSDRFSAERTGGSVSTLTIQRTQQEDSAVYLCASSFQGPGNTIYFGEGSWLTVV.

The genes are TRBV5-4 and TRBJ1-1, with a weak D call TRBD1 (6 bases). The CDR3 loop spans 15 amino acids. Trimming stripped 4 bases from V and 4 bases from J, with 17 bases between. Germline V CDR1 and CDR2: SGHNT, YYREEE (reference sequence). CDR3: CASSLPTGWGTEAFF. The CDR3 nucleotides read TGTGCCAGCAGCCTCCCGACAGGCTGGGGCACTGAAGCTTTCTTT.

The CDR3 DNA reads as TGTGCCAGCAGCCAAACCACCCTGACAGGAGACGGGACCCAGTACTTC. Translated: CASSQTTLTGDGTQYF. The J gene is TRBJ2-5, the V gene TRBV7-6, with TRBD1 as a possible D gene (6 bases). The CDR3 runs 16 residues. The germline V gene encodes CDR1 SGHVS and CDR2 FNYEAQ. V gave up 5 bases and J gave up 7 bases, with 23 bases separating them.

V usage is TRBV18 and J usage is TRBJ2-2; D ambiguous. Germline V gene data show CDR1 as KGHSH and CDR2 as LQKENI. V was pared by 10 bases and J by 0 bases, with 12 bases between. This CDR3 is 14 amino acids long. CDR3 in amino acids: CANRRKTNTGELFF. As DNA, the CDR3 is TGTGCCAACCGCAGGAAGACGAACACCGGGGAGCTGTTTTTT. Together with reference TRBV18 and TRBJ2-2, the CDR3 gives the full variable domain: NAGVMQNPRHLVRRRGQEARLRCSPMKGHSHVYWYRQLPEEGLKFMVYLQKENIIDESGMPKERFSAEFPKEGPSILRIQQVVRGDSAAYFCANRRKTNTGELFFGEGSRLTVL.

The chain recombines TRBV5-1 with TRBJ2-1; 12 positions agree with TRBD1. Germline V lookup: CDR1 SGHRS, CDR2 YFSETQ. The V gene end was trimmed by 4 bases and the J gene end by 6 bases; junction bases not matched to a gene: 8. The length of the CDR3 is 16 residues. CDR3 sequence reads: CASSTRPGQGANEQFF. CDR3 nucleotides: TGCGCCAGCAGCACGCGCCCGGGACAGGGGGCCAATGAGCAGTTCTTC.

The chain employs TRBV7-3 and TRBJ1-4; TRBD1 agrees at 12 bases. The CDR3 is 18 amino acids. With V trimmed by 5 bases and J by 7 bases, 14 bases remained unmatched. Germline assignment: CDR1 SGHTA and CDR2 FQGTGA. The CDR3, as DNA: TGTGCCAGCAGCCCGAAGGGACAGGGGGCGGGAAGTTCTGAAAAACTGTTTTTT. It codes for CASSPKGQGAGSSEKLFF.

Only one count was recorded for this clone. The chain joins TRBV6-1 to TRBJ1-2; 8 bases match TRBD1. The CDR3 extends over 12 amino acids. Germline V gene sequence: CDR1 MNHNS, CDR2 SASEGT. Germline trimming cut 10 bases from V and 5 bases from J; bases unmatched to any gene: 6. This CDR3 is CAIRRQGYGYTF. CDR3 nucleotide sequence: TGTGCCATACGTAGACAGGGGTATGGCTACACCTTC.

The rearrangement joins TRBV19 to TRBJ2-1; tentative D call: TRBD2 (6 bases). V lost 5 bases and J lost 6, with 11 bases in between. The CDR3 extends over 13 amino acids. Germline CDR1 reads LNHDA; CDR2 reads SQIVND (reference sequence). CDR3 region: CASSPRDSNEQFF. The CDR3 region has the DNA TGTGCCAGTAGTCCTCGGGACTCCAATGAGCAGTTCTTC.

The chain has TRBV5-5 and TRBJ2-5; TRBD2 matches at 13 bases. The germline V gene encodes CDR1 SGHKS and CDR2 YYEKEE (reference sequence). V shed 3 bases, J shed 4 bases, and the junction held 3 bases outside the gene matches. This CDR3 is built from 15 residues. The chain's CDR3 is CASSSRLAGGETQYF. CDR3 DNA sequence: TGTGCCAGCAGCTCCCGACTAGCGGGAGGAGAGACCCAGTACTTC.

The rearrangement joins TRBV28 to TRBJ2-5, with D possibly being TRBD2 (7 bases). The CDR3 sequence is 16 residues long. Per germline, CDR1 MDHEN and CDR2 SYDVKM. Deletions cut 5 bases from V and 4 bases from J, with 20 bases between. The CDR3 is CASSPSVGGRRETQYF. The CDR3 nucleotides are TGTGCCAGCAGTCCATCAGTCGGGGGGCGGAGAGAGACCCAGTACTTC.

This clone was detected once. The chain carries TRBV19 and TRBJ2-1, with D perhaps matching TRBD1 (7 bases). Germline V gene lookup returns CDR1 LNHDA and CDR2 SQIVND (reference sequence). The CDR3 runs to 14 residues. V lost 7 bases and J 7 bases, leaving 17 bases between the germline ends. The CDR3 DNA reads TGTGCCAGTACCAAAGGGGGCGCGGGGAATGAGCAGTTCTTC. This gives the protein CASTKGGAGNEQFF. The full variable domain, its missing parts supplied by reference TRBV19 and TRBJ2-1, is DGGITQSPKYLFRKEGQNVTLSCEQNLNHDAMYWYRQDPGQGLRLIYYSQIVNDFQKGDIAEGYSVSREKKESFPLTVTSAQKNPTAFYLCASTKGGAGNEQFFGPGTRLTVL.

The chain employs TRBV6-5 and TRBJ2-7, with no clear D. The CDR3 has 15 amino acids. V was clipped by 0 bases and J by 4 bases, with 13 bases between them. The germline gives CDR1 MNHEY, CDR2 SVGAGI. CDR3 sequence reads: CASSYSIRRVYEQYF. For the CDR3, the DNA is TGTGCCAGCAGTTACTCGATTCGAAGAGTATACGAGCAGTACTTC.